This entry lists 27 T cell receptor beta chains sequenced from one sample in a study of T cell repertoires in cytomegalovirus infection. TCRdb re-called the reads through MiXCR, storing one row per CDR3 protein. The sample gives roughly 720,000 distinct CDR3 sequences, about a third of which show up once; around 3% is in the top ten. The sequenced material came from PBMCs. Receptors originate from a human donor in good health (CMV status not recorded). Some clones in this sample may be carry-over from other donors' samples.

The sample holds a few counts of this clonotype. This sequence joins TRBV10-3 and TRBJ2-1, with 8 bases lining up with TRBD2. J lost 8 bases, V lost 3 bases, and 15 bases had no gene match. Germline CDR1 ENHRY, CDR2 SYGVKD. The CDR3 spans 17 residues. In DNA, the CDR3 is TGTGCCATCAGTGAATGGGGTAAAGGACTAGCCCCCGATGAGCAGTTCTTC. Protein sequence: CAISEWGKGLAPDEQFF.

The V call is TRBV28, the J call TRBJ2-5, with TRBD2 matching over 7 bases. The ends lost 3 bases at V and 5 bases at J; junction bases unmatched: 9. The CDR3 runs to 15 residues. Germline loops: CDR1 MDHEN, CDR2 SYDVKM. The CDR3 sequence is CASSFGGGPEETQYF. DNA of the CDR3: TGTGCCAGCAGTTTCGGGGGAGGGCCGGAGGAGACCCAGTACTTC.

On this clonotype itself: No conserved phenylalanine or tryptophan is present at the end of the CDR3, so a read error is the likely explanation. The J gene is TRBJ1-5, the V gene TRBV12-3 or TRBV12-4; the D is unclear. V was trimmed by 5 bases and J by 1 base, leaving 15 bases between them. CDR3 length equals 16 residues. This CDR3 is CASSPFRRTSNQPQHS. In DNA form, the CDR3 reads TGTGCCAGCAGTCCGTTCCGCCGCACGAGCAATCAGCCCCAGCATTCT.

In its sample, this clonotype was seen a few times. The chain couples TRBV7-9 to TRBJ2-6, with TRBD1 identical over 7 bases. Losses at the gene ends were 4 bases for V and 3 bases for J; bases not matched to a gene: 6. Germline V CDR1 and CDR2: SEHNR, FQNEAQ (reference sequence). The CDR3 totals 16 residues. CDR3 protein: CASSSTQGIGANVLTF. The DNA for the CDR3 is TGTGCCAGCAGCTCGACACAGGGGATTGGGGCCAACGTCCTGACTTTC. Supplemented by reference TRBV7-9 and TRBJ2-6, the full variable domain reads DTGVSQNPRHKITKRGQNVTFRCDPISEHNRLYWYRQTLGQGPEFLTYFQNEAQLEKSRLLSDRFSAERPKGSFSTLEIQRTEQGDSAMYLCASSSTQGIGANVLTFGAGSRLTVL.

On this clonotype itself: With a much larger clone just one base away, this may be a read error. The chain has TRBV9 and TRBJ1-1; D not resolved. The CDR3 covers 12 residues. Germline V lookup: CDR1 SGDLS, CDR2 YYNGEE. V was cut by 0 bases and J by 0 bases, with 0 bases left in between. DNA of the CDR3: TGTGCCAGCAGCGTAGTGAACACTGAAGCTTTCTTT. It codes for CASSVVNTEAFF.

This clonotype was found many times. This rearrangement joins TRBV12-3 or TRBV12-4 to TRBJ2-5; 8 bases are shared with TRBD1. The CDR3 loop spans 16 amino acids. Trimming removed 4 bases from V and 4 bases from J; junction bases left unmatched: 11. The CDR3 DNA sequence: TGTGCCAGCAGTTCGCCGGGACAGGAGCCCCTAGAGACCCAGTACTTC. Its protein is CASSSPGQEPLETQYF.

This clonotype was counted only a few times. This rearrangement joins TRBV4-1 to TRBJ1-2, with a possible D match to TRBD1 (5 bases). Trimming left V 3 bases short and J 7 bases short, with 21 bases between. Germline V gives CDR1 MGHRA, CDR2 YSYEKL. This CDR3 is 16 amino acids long. Here the CDR3 reads CASSQAGTAGPSGYTF. The CDR3 nucleotides read TGCGCCAGCAGCCAGGCAGGGACCGCCGGACCCTCTGGCTACACCTTC.

This clonotype appeared a few times. The chain employs TRBV6-2 or TRBV6-3 and TRBJ1-5; a weak D match, TRBD1 (6 bases). The CDR3 runs 16 residues. V was shortened by 0 bases and J by 2 bases, with 11 bases between the two germline ends. Germline values: CDR1 MNHEY, CDR2 SVGEGT. The CDR3 spells CASSYSGQGRNQPQHF. DNA of the CDR3: TGTGCCAGCAGTTACTCGGGGCAGGGGCGCAATCAGCCCCAGCATTTT.

This clonotype has at least ten counts. The chain combines TRBV7-8 with TRBJ1-2; tentatively, D is TRBD1 (6 bases). Germline CDR1 SGHVS, CDR2 FQNEAQ. V was trimmed by 1 base and J by 7 bases, leaving 13 bases between them. The CDR3 totals 14 residues. The CDR3 sequence is CASSLVQGQGGYTF. CDR3 in DNA: TGTGCCAGCAGCTTAGTACAGGGCCAAGGTGGCTACACCTTC.

The sample holds a few counts of this clonotype. The chain links TRBV7-8 to TRBJ1-1; a weak D match, TRBD1 (6 bases). Germline V gives CDR1 SGHVS, CDR2 FQNEAQ. This CDR3 has 13 residues. Trimming removed 4 bases at V and 8 bases at J, with 14 bases between. The CDR3 DNA reads as TGTGCCAGCAGCTCTACGGTACAGGGCGAAGCTTTCTTT. Amino acids: CASSSTVQGEAFF. The whole variable domain, remainder taken from reference TRBV7-8 and TRBJ1-1, is GAGVSQSPRYKVAKRGQDVALRCDPISGHVSLFWYQQALGQGPEFLTYFQNEAQLDKSGLPSDRFFAERPEGSVSTLKIQRTQQEDSAVYLCASSSTVQGEAFFGQGTRLTVV.

This clonotype was recorded at least ten times. The chain links TRBV27 to TRBJ2-7; D might be TRBD1 (5 bases). The germline V and J ends were trimmed by 2 bases and 7 bases, with 12 bases remaining between them. Germline V CDR1 and CDR2: MNHEY, SMNVEV (reference sequence). CDR3 length: 13 amino acids. The CDR3: CASSLGVGVEQYF. CDR3 nucleotides: TGTGCCAGCAGTTTAGGGGTAGGGGTTGAGCAGTACTTC.

This clonotype was observed a handful of times. V is TRBV10-3 and J is TRBJ2-7, with 8 bases matching TRBD1. Unmatched junction bases numbered 8, after V lost 6 bases and J lost 7 bases. This CDR3 comprises 13 residues. Germline assignment: CDR1 ENHRY and CDR2 SYGVKD. The CDR3 region is CAIRKTGAKEQYF. The CDR3 bases are TGTGCCATCAGGAAGACAGGGGCCAAGGAGCAGTACTTC.

This clonotype has a handful of counts. The rearrangement links TRBV24-1 to TRBJ2-6; D remains ambiguous. CDR1 KGHDR and CDR2 SFDVKD come from the germline V gene. The V end lost 3 bases, the J end lost 3 bases, and 8 bases lay between the germline ends. The CDR3 runs 15 residues. The CDR3 nucleotides read TGTGCCACCAGTGATGTGGGAATTGGGGCCAACGTCCTGACTTTC. Translating it yields CATSDVGIGANVLTF.

The J gene is TRBJ2-7, the V gene TRBV4-1; 8 bases agree with TRBD1. Germline loops: CDR1 MGHRA, CDR2 YSYEKL. This CDR3 has 15 residues. V shed 7 bases, J shed 2 bases, and the junction held 10 bases outside the gene matches. Here the CDR3 DNA reads TGCGCCAGCATCCACGCCGGGACAGGACCCTACGAGCAGTACTTC. As protein: CASIHAGTGPYEQYF.

The chain links TRBV6-5 to TRBJ2-7; 15 bases match TRBD2. The CDR3 has 15 amino acids. V gave up 6 bases and J gave up 7 bases; unmatched junction bases: 7. Germline CDR1 MNHEY, CDR2 SVGAGI. The CDR3 DNA is TGTGCCAGCAGGCCTACCGGGACTAGCGGGAGGGAGCAGTACTTC. It translates to CASRPTGTSGREQYF.

This clonotype was found a few times. The V and J genes are TRBV12-3 or TRBV12-4 and TRBJ2-3, with no clear D. The CDR3 spans 15 residues. V was pared by 1 base and J by 2 bases, with 10 bases between. The CDR3 coding sequence is TGTGCCAGCAGTTTAGGGACGGCTTACACAGATACGCAGTATTTT. This codes for CASSLGTAYTDTQYF.

A word on this clonotype: Because the CDR3 is missing its conserved closing phenylalanine or tryptophan, this is likely a read error. This chain uses TRBV24-1 with TRBJ2-3; D tentatively fits TRBD1 or TRBD2 (6 bases each). V gave up 2 bases and J gave up 2 bases, with 10 bases separating them. This CDR3 region has 15 residues. Germline V gene data show CDR1 as KGHDR and CDR2 as SFDVKD. The CDR3: CATSDSGDSTDTQYL. Here the CDR3 DNA reads TGTGCCACCAGTGATTCAGGGGACTCCACAGATACGCAGTATTTG.

This clonotype was picked up many times. V usage is TRBV7-6 and J usage is TRBJ2-3; D is tentatively TRBD1 or TRBD2 (5 bases each). Germline V gives CDR1 SGHVS, CDR2 FNYEAQ. V gave up 0 bases and J gave up 5 bases, with 6 bases separating them. The CDR3 has 13 amino acids. CDR3 loop: CASSLARGDTQYF. In DNA form, the CDR3 reads TGTGCCAGCAGCTTAGCGAGGGGAGATACGCAGTATTTT.

The chain carries TRBV5-4 and TRBJ2-6; weak D call: TRBD2 (6 bases). The CDR3 contains 18 residues. V lost 2 bases and J 0 bases, leaving 15 bases between the germline ends. Germline V gene sequence: CDR1 SGHNT, CDR2 YYREEE (reference sequence). CDR3 residues: CASSLKWQGGSGANVLTF. CDR3 sequence (DNA): TGTGCCAGCAGCTTAAAGTGGCAGGGAGGCTCTGGGGCCAACGTCCTGACTTTC.

The chain employs TRBV20-1 and TRBJ2-7; D not resolved. Deletions cut 4 bases from V and 3 bases from J, with 13 bases between. CDR3 length: 13 residues. Germline assignment: CDR1 DFQATT and CDR2 SNEGSKA (reference sequence). CDR3 DNA sequence: TGCAGTGCTATTAGTCCCGGATACTACGAGCAGTACTTC. It is translated as CSAISPGYYEQYF.

In its sample, this clonotype was seen a few times. The gene calls are TRBV29-1 and TRBJ1-1; D unclear. There are 13 residues in the CDR3. The germline gives CDR1 SQVTM, CDR2 ANQGSEA. Trimming took 0 bases from V and 0 from J, leaving 5 bases between them. The CDR3: CSVEDLLNTEAFF. In DNA, the CDR3 is TGCAGCGTTGAAGATCTCCTGAACACTGAAGCTTTCTTT.

The chain joins TRBV7-8 to TRBJ2-1; D might be TRBD1 or TRBD2, each matching 5 bases. V was shortened by 4 bases and J by 0 bases, with 10 bases between the two germline ends. Germline assignment: CDR1 SGHVS and CDR2 FQNEAQ. The CDR3 runs to 15 residues. The CDR3 nucleotides read TGTGCCAGCAGCTCAGGGCGGGTCTCCTACAATGAGCAGTTCTTC. As protein: CASSSGRVSYNEQFF.

This clonotype turned up a few times. The V and J genes are TRBV27 and TRBJ1-6; a possible D gene is TRBD1 (5 bases). CDR1 and CDR2 (germline): MNHEY, SMNVEV (reference sequence). The CDR3 has 14 residues. Trimming removed 6 bases at V and 8 bases at J, with 14 bases between. The CDR3 protein is CASSPPSGDSPLHF. The CDR3 DNA is TGTGCCAGCAGCCCACCATCGGGGGATTCACCCCTCCACTTT.

J is TRBJ2-7 and V is TRBV5-6, with 11 nucleotides matching TRBD1. With 1 base clipped from V and 7 bases from J, the junction kept 10 bases outside the gene matches. Germline CDR1 reads SGHDT; CDR2 reads YYEEEE. The CDR3 totals 16 residues. CDR3: CASSLMIGQGAGEQYF. DNA for the CDR3: TGTGCCAGCAGCTTGATGATAGGACAGGGGGCGGGGGAGCAGTACTTC. Full variable domain (missing parts from reference TRBV5-6 and TRBJ2-7): DAGVTQSPTHLIKTRGQQVTLRCSPKSGHDTVSWYQQALGQGPQFIFQYYEEEERQRGNFPDRFSGHQFPNYSSELNVNALLLGDSALYLCASSLMIGQGAGEQYFGPGTRLTVT.

The J gene is TRBJ2-2, the V gene TRBV28; 14 nucleotides align to TRBD2. Germline V gives CDR1 MDHEN, CDR2 SYDVKM. Trimming took 3 bases from V and 5 from J; bases not matched to a gene: 14. The CDR3 extends over 20 amino acids. CDR3 loop: CASSFRAGTSGSRRTGELFF. The CDR3, as DNA: TGTGCCAGCAGTTTTCGGGCCGGGACTAGCGGGAGTCGGCGGACCGGGGAGCTGTTTTTT.

In its sample, this clonotype was seen many times. The gene calls are TRBV28 and TRBJ1-1; D remains unclear. The CDR3 length is 14 residues. The germline V gene has CDR1 MDHEN and CDR2 SYDVKM. V lost 3 bases, J lost 2 bases, and 10 bases lay in between. The CDR3 DNA follows: TGTGCCAGCAGTTTCTGGGCATTTAACACTGAAGCTTTCTTT. Residues: CASSFWAFNTEAFF.

The chain uses TRBV27 and TRBJ1-5; D unclear. Trimming removed 3 bases from V and 9 bases from J, with 18 bases in between. The germline V gene has CDR1 MNHEY and CDR2 SMNVEV (reference sequence). This CDR3 contains 15 residues. CDR3 sequence (DNA): TGTGCCAGCAGTTTGGGTAGAGGGTATTATGGGCCCCAGCATTTT. Residues: CASSLGRGYYGPQHF.